This paragraph reports one T cell receptor (beta chain). Assay: immunoSEQ multiplex PCR; the TCRdb copy retains only in-frame clones and omits some. The data contain 40,000 to 50,000 clones, roughly 94% of them singletons. This CDR3 region has 13 residues. CDR1 MDHEN and CDR2 SYDVKM come from the germline V gene. The data derive from a study of T cell changes during pregnancy in multiple sclerosis. The sample here was CD4+ T cells from peripheral blood mononuclear cells, taken in the third trimester of pregnancy. The receptor was derived from a female donor with multiple sclerosis, enrolled in a pregnancy study. The chain has TRBV28 and TRBJ2-6, with TRBD1 as a possible D gene (6 bases). The chain's CDR3 is CAASDTGISVLTF. CDR3 coding DNA: TGTGCAGCGTCCGACACAGGGATCTCCGTCCTGACTTTC.